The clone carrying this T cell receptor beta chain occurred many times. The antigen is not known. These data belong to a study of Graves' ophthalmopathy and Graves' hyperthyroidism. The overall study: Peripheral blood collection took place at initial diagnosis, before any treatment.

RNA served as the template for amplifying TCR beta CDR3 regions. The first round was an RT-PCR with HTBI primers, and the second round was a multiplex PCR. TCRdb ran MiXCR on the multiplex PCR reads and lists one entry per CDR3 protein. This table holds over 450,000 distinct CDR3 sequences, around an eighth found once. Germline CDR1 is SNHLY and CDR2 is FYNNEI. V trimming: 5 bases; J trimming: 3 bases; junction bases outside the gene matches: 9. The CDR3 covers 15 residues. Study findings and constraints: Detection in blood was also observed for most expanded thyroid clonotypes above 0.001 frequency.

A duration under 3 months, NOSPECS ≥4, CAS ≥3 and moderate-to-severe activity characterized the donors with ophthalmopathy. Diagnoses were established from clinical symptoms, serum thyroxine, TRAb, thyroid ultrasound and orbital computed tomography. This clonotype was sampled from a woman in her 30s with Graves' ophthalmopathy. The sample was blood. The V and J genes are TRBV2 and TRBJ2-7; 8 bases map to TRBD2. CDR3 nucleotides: TGTGCCAGCAGTCCGGTCGGGAGGGGGAGCTACGAGCAGTACTTC. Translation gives CASSPVGRGSYEQYF.